Following are 29 T cell receptor beta chains from one sample sequenced in a study of blood T cells in healthy people across ages. Primed by a sample-barcoded 5' primer and a J-beta primer mix, a second PCR proceeded for 7 to 11 cycles. A single record per CDR3 protein comes from TCRdb applying MiXCR to the 5' RACE reads. The profile shows more than 1.4 million distinct CDR3 sequences, about 43% of them singletons. Sequenced: blood. The receptors derive from a woman between 18 and 30 years old in good health.

The chain uses TRBV6-1 and TRBJ1-1, with 8 bases that match TRBD1. The germline gives CDR1 MNHNS, CDR2 SASEGT. The CDR3 has 15 residues. The ends lost 11 bases at V and 4 bases at J; junction bases unmatched: 15. The CDR3 DNA reads as TGTGCCTGCCGAATCGGGCAGGGGGCGATCACTGAAGCTTTCTTT. Translated: CACRIGQGAITEAFF.

CDR3 region: CASSLGRFNNSPLHF. The CDR3 nucleotides read TGTGCCAGCAGCTTAGGGAGGTTTAATAATTCACCCCTCCACTTT. The J gene is TRBJ1-6, the V gene TRBV11-2; D is unresolved. Germline values: CDR1 SGHAT, CDR2 FQNNGV. The CDR3 consists of 15 residues. Trimming left V 1 base short and J 5 bases short, with 9 bases between.

Worth noting for this clonotype: One end of the junction does not line up with germline, which may come from a read error. The rearrangement links TRBV5-1 to TRBJ1-2; no clear D gene. This CDR3 contains 12 residues. Germline V gene data show CDR1 as SGHRS and CDR2 as YFSETQ. The CDR3 spells CASSLANYSYTF. The CDR3 DNA reads TGCGCCAGCAGCTTGGCGAACTATAGCTACACCTTC.

This clonotype was seen repeatedly, ten times or more. As DNA, the CDR3 is TGTGCCAGCAGGGGGACAGGGACCTACGAGCAGTACTTC. Its protein product is CASRGTGTYEQYF. The chain links TRBV6-2 or TRBV6-3 to TRBJ2-7, with 9 bases aligning to TRBD1. The CDR3 is made up of 13 amino acids. The ends lost 6 bases at V and 2 bases at J; junction bases unmatched: 2. Germline V gene sequence: CDR1 MNHEY, CDR2 SVGEGT.

This clonotype was seen a few times. The rearrangement joins TRBV14 to TRBJ2-3, with 9 bases that match TRBD2. The CDR3 consists of 16 residues. V gave up 0 bases and J gave up 2 bases; unmatched junction bases: 3. Germline lookup yields CDR1 SGHDN and CDR2 FVKESK. The DNA of the CDR3 is TGTGCCAGCAGCCAAGATCGCGGGGGGGACACAGATACGCAGTATTTT. It specifies CASSQDRGGDTDTQYF.

The gene calls are TRBV2 and TRBJ2-1, with D uncertain. This CDR3 spans 14 amino acids. Looked up from germline, CDR1 is SNHLY and CDR2 is FYNNEI. The V and J ends lost 2 bases and 9 bases respectively, with 14 bases between them. This CDR3 reads CASSEYASSSEQFF. The CDR3 coding sequence is TGTGCCAGCAGTGAATATGCTAGTTCATCTGAGCAGTTCTTC.

The table lists this clonotype with a count of one. The rearrangement joins TRBV6-5 to TRBJ1-2; tentative D call: TRBD1 (6 bases). This CDR3 is 14 amino acids long. Trimming took off 4 bases at V and 8 bases at J, with 17 bases between the two ends. Germline V gene sequence: CDR1 MNHEY, CDR2 SVGAGI. The CDR3 reads CASSSAGTTYGYTF. Here the CDR3 DNA reads TGTGCCAGCAGTTCTGCCGGGACAACCTACGGCTACACCTTC.

The chain combines TRBV11-3 with TRBJ1-5; 12 nucleotides align to TRBD1. CDR3 length: 17 residues. Per germline, CDR1 SGHNT and CDR2 YENEEA. J lost 3 bases, V lost 4 bases, and 7 bases had no gene match. The CDR3 nucleotides are TGTGCCAGCAGCTACCGGGACAGGGGGCGCGTCAATCAGCCCCAGCATTTT. This sequence encodes CASSYRDRGRVNQPQHF.

This rearrangement joins TRBV21-1 to TRBJ1-1. TRBV21-1 is an annotated pseudogene. The CDR3 length is 14 residues. The CDR3 nucleotides are TGTGCCAGCAGCAAAGACCCGAGGGACACTGAAGCTTTCTTT. Amino acid sequence: CASSKDPRDTEAFF.

V and J are TRBV30 and TRBJ2-4, with 10 bases lining up with TRBD2. The CDR3 runs to 16 residues. CDR1 is GTSNPN and CDR2 is SVGIG in the germline V gene (reference sequence). V lost 4 bases to trimming and J lost 0 bases; unmatched junction nucleotides: 6. CDR3 DNA: TGTGCCTGGACTAGCGGGAGCCTGCTAGCCAAAAACATTCAGTACTTC. This gives the protein CAWTSGSLLAKNIQYF.

Note on this clonotype: A read error may be the cause here, since a much bigger clone is one base away. CDR3 in amino acids: CASSVEAGSSPLHF. The CDR3 DNA sequence: TGTGCCAGCAGCGTAGAGGCAGGGAGTTCACCCCTCCACTTT. V and J are TRBV9 and TRBJ1-6; weak D call: TRBD1 (5 bases). Trimming took off 0 bases at V and 9 bases at J, with 10 bases between the two ends. The CDR3 runs 14 residues. CDR1 is SGDLS, CDR2 YYNGEE, per germline.

The CDR3 nucleotides read TGTGCCAGCAGCTTGGAGTCCAGCCTCTACAATGAGCAGTTCTTC. This codes for CASSLESSLYNEQFF. The rearrangement joins TRBV5-5 to TRBJ2-1; no definite D call. CDR1 and CDR2 from the germline V gene are SGHKS and YYEKEE (reference sequence). Trimming removed 0 bases from V and 3 bases from J, with 10 bases in between. There are 15 residues in the CDR3.

The J gene is TRBJ2-2, the V gene TRBV5-5, with 7 bases that match TRBD1. The V gene's germline CDR1 is SGHKS and CDR2 YYEKEE (reference sequence). This CDR3 is built from 15 residues. The trim removed 7 bases at V and 4 bases at J, leaving 10 bases unmatched. CDR3 nucleotides: TGTGCCAGCGGATTGACAGGGTTTGGCACCGGGGAGCTGTTTTTT. Its translation is CASGLTGFGTGELFF.

In this sample, this clonotype turned up a few times. The V call is TRBV10-3, the J call TRBJ2-5, with 12 nucleotides matching TRBD2. V gave up 5 bases and J gave up 0 bases; unmatched junction bases: 7. CDR1 is ENHRY and CDR2 is SYGVKD in the germline V gene. This CDR3 is built from 17 residues. The CDR3 loop reads CAISPSGGEDYQETQYF. The CDR3, as DNA: TGTGCCATCAGTCCTAGCGGGGGGGAAGATTACCAAGAGACCCAGTACTTC.

This clonotype has a handful of counts. V usage is TRBV3-1 and J usage is TRBJ2-1; 11 bases match TRBD2. Germline V CDR1 and CDR2: LGHDT, YNNKEL (reference sequence). The CDR3 is made up of 16 amino acids. Unmatched junction bases numbered 7, after V lost 1 base and J lost 8 bases. CDR3 nucleotide sequence: TGTGCCAGCAGCCAAGCAGCTAGCGGGAGGAGAGATGAGCAGTTCTTC. Amino acids: CASSQAASGRRDEQFF.

J is TRBJ2-7 and V is TRBV3-1, with a weak D call TRBD1 (6 bases). This CDR3 region has 14 residues. From germline, CDR1 is LGHDT and CDR2 YNNKEL (reference sequence). The V and J ends lost 4 bases and 3 bases respectively, with 13 bases between them. The CDR3 DNA sequence: TGTGCCAGCAGCCCGACTACAGGGTACTACGAGCAGTACTTC. This encodes CASSPTTGYYEQYF.

This clonotype appeared a few times. This rearrangement joins TRBV7-2 to TRBJ2-1; 7 bases agree with TRBD2. After removal of 1 base from V and 7 bases from J, the junction contained 10 bases not matched to a gene. The V gene's germline CDR1 is SGHTA and CDR2 FQGNSA. The CDR3 sequence is 16 residues long. The CDR3: CASSLVQRGLPNEQFF. The CDR3, as DNA: TGTGCCAGCAGCTTAGTTCAGCGGGGACTTCCGAATGAGCAGTTCTTC. The whole variable domain, remainder taken from reference TRBV7-2 and TRBJ2-1, is GAGVSQSPSNKVTEKGKDVELRCDPISGHTALYWYRQSLGQGLEFLIYFQGNSAPDKSGLPSDRFSAERTGGSVSTLTIQRTQQEDSAVYLCASSLVQRGLPNEQFFGPGTRLTVL.

This clonotype has a handful of counts. This rearrangement joins TRBV20-1 to TRBJ1-2; D is unclear. V was pared by 3 bases and J by 8 bases, with 13 bases between. Germline V gene data show CDR1 as DFQATT and CDR2 as SNEGSKA (reference sequence). The CDR3 is 12 amino acids. CDR3: CSASEGRPGYTF. CDR3 DNA: TGCAGTGCTAGCGAAGGGCGGCCCGGCTACACCTTC.

The genes are TRBV20-1 and TRBJ2-1; 10 bases fit TRBD2. The J call is doubtful: the DNA matches TRBJ2-7 better. The CDR3 is 15 residues long. Germline loops: CDR1 DFQATT, CDR2 SNEGSKA (reference sequence). Here the CDR3 reads CSARGLAGSYNEQYF. The DNA for the CDR3 is TGCAGTGCTAGAGGACTAGCGGGCTCCTACAATGAGCAGTACTTC.

The J gene is TRBJ2-3, the V gene TRBV7-2; D may match TRBD1 or TRBD2 (5 bases each). Germline V lookup: CDR1 SGHTA, CDR2 FQGNSA. The CDR3 covers 16 residues. Trimming removed 0 bases at V and 1 base at J, with 11 bases between. The CDR3 sequence: CASSLAFQGGTDTQYF. The CDR3 nucleotides are TGTGCCAGCAGCTTAGCTTTTCAGGGAGGCACAGATACGCAGTATTTT.

This chain uses TRBV5-6 with TRBJ2-1; 7 bases line up with TRBD2. With 4 bases clipped from V and 3 bases from J, the junction kept 7 bases outside the gene matches. The CDR3 has 15 residues. Germline V gene data show CDR1 as SGHDT and CDR2 as YYEEEE. The CDR3 loop is CASSPRGVLYNEQFF. CDR3 DNA: TGTGCCAGCAGCCCTCGGGGGGTACTCTACAATGAGCAGTTCTTC.

The genes are TRBV9 and TRBJ1-5, with D possibly matching TRBD1 (6 bases). Germline-derived CDR1 and CDR2 are SGDLS and YYNGEE. The CDR3 loop spans 16 amino acids. V gave up 3 bases and J gave up 1 base, with 14 bases separating them. The CDR3 loop reads CASSAYREPSNQPQHF. The DNA of the CDR3 is TGTGCCAGCAGCGCATACAGGGAGCCCAGCAATCAGCCCCAGCATTTT. The full variable domain, in which reference TRBV9 and TRBJ1-5 provide the parts outside the CDR3, is DSGVTQTPKHLITATGQRVTLRCSPRSGDLSVYWYQQSLDQGLQFLIQYYNGEERAKGNILERFSAQQFPDLHSELNLSSLELGDSALYFCASSAYREPSNQPQHFGDGTRLSIL.

This clonotype was detected a few times. This chain connects TRBV13 to TRBJ2-1; 8 bases map to TRBD2. After removal of 5 bases from V and 7 bases from J, the junction contained 13 bases not matched to a gene. This CDR3 is 16 amino acids long. Germline lookup yields CDR1 PRHDT and CDR2 FYEKMQ (reference sequence). The CDR3 nucleotides are TGTGCCAGCAGCGCAGGTCGGGGGGGGCTGGGGAATGAGCAGTTCTTC. Protein sequence: CASSAGRGGLGNEQFF.

Worth noting for this clonotype: A read error may account for a junction end that differs from germline. This sequence joins TRBV30 and TRBJ2-4; D possibly uses TRBD1 or TRBD2 (5 bases each). The better agreement between TRBJ2-7 and the DNA end casts doubt on the J call. CDR1 is GTSNPN and CDR2 is SVGIG in the germline V gene (reference sequence). CDR3 length: 12 residues. The CDR3 nucleotides read TGTGCCGGGAGTGTATCCAGGGTCGAGCAGTACTTC. Amino acid sequence: CAGSVSRVEQYF.

The J gene is TRBJ2-7, the V gene TRBV7-9; D tentatively fits TRBD1 or TRBD2 (6 bases each). Germline-derived CDR1 and CDR2 are SEHNR and FQNEAQ (reference sequence). The CDR3 covers 12 residues. V lost 5 bases to trimming and J lost 5 bases, with 10 bases between them. CDR3 loop: CASSRRGDEQYF. DNA of the CDR3: TGTGCCAGCAGCCGAAGGGGGGACGAGCAGTACTTC.

This clonotype was counted between two and nine times. The chain has TRBV7-2 and TRBJ1-6; TRBD1 is a possible D gene (6 bases). The CDR3 contains 16 residues. The V end was cut by 2 bases, the J end by 7 bases, with 15 bases between. The germline V gene encodes CDR1 SGHTA and CDR2 FQGNSA. This CDR3 reads CASSLRFGGMNSPLHF. As DNA, the CDR3 is TGTGCCAGCAGCTTACGGTTTGGGGGCATGAATTCACCCCTCCACTTT. The entire variable domain, with the rest obtained from reference TRBV7-2 and TRBJ1-6, is as follows: GAGVSQSPSNKVTEKGKDVELRCDPISGHTALYWYRQSLGQGLEFLIYFQGNSAPDKSGLPSDRFSAERTGGSVSTLTIQRTQQEDSAVYLCASSLRFGGMNSPLHFGNGTRLTVT.

This chain connects TRBV5-8 to TRBJ2-3; no firm D call. Trimming left V 4 bases short and J 4 bases short, with 13 bases between. Germline V gene sequence: CDR1 SGHTS, CDR2 YDEGEE. This CDR3 has 14 residues. The CDR3: CASSPPDGSDTQYF. In nucleotides, the CDR3 is TGTGCCAGCAGCCCCCCCGATGGGTCAGATACGCAGTATTTT. The full variable domain, its missing parts supplied by reference TRBV5-8 and TRBJ2-3, is EAGVTQSPTHLIKTRGQQATLRCSPISGHTSVYWYQQALGLGLQFLLWYDEGEERNRGNFPPRFSGRQFPNYSSELNVNALELEDSALYLCASSPPDGSDTQYFGPGTRLTVL.

The chain couples TRBV5-1 to TRBJ1-2; TRBD1 matches 8 bases. There are 14 residues in the CDR3. The junction had 5 bases not matched to a gene; V was cut back by 4 bases and J by 3 bases. CDR1 and CDR2 (germline): SGHRS, YFSETQ. The CDR3 here is CASSRTGMYYGYTF. The CDR3 nucleotides are TGCGCCAGCAGCCGGACAGGGATGTACTATGGCTACACCTTC.

The gene calls are TRBV12-3 or TRBV12-4 and TRBJ2-3; no reliable D call. The length of the CDR3 is 14 residues. V was cut by 5 bases and J by 4 bases, with 13 bases left in between. The CDR3 DNA reads TGTGCCAGCAGTCTTGCGGTGGTTCCAGATACGCAGTATTTT. Its protein product is CASSLAVVPDTQYF.